The 21 T cell receptor beta chains below all came from one sample that was sequenced in a study of T cell changes during pregnancy in multiple sclerosis. Assay used: immunoSEQ multiplex PCR; TCRdb lists only in-frame clones, some missing. The table records some 39,000 clones, around 90% of them present only once. Sequencing used CD4+ T cells from peripheral blood mononuclear cells, obtained in the second trimester of pregnancy. These receptors originate from a female donor in good health, enrolled as a control in a pregnancy study.

The chain has TRBV7-2 and TRBJ2-5; the D gene is possibly TRBD2 (5 bases). The CDR3 is made up of 15 amino acids. The germline V and J ends were trimmed by 1 base and 2 bases, with 11 bases remaining between them. Per germline, CDR1 SGHTA and CDR2 FQGNSA. The CDR3 reads CASSLVAGRQETQYF. The CDR3 coding sequence is TGTGCCAGCAGCTTAGTGGCGGGCCGGCAAGAGACCCAGTACTTC.

The V call is TRBV2, the J call TRBJ2-7; a weak D match, TRBD2 (7 bases). The germline gives CDR1 SNHLY, CDR2 FYNNEI. This CDR3 region has 13 residues. V dropped 8 bases and J dropped 4 bases, with 15 bases sitting between them. CDR3 nucleotides: TGTGCCAGCCGGTTCGGGGGGCGATACGAGCAGTACTTC. Residues: CASRFGGRYEQYF.

The V and J genes are TRBV2 and TRBJ1-1, with D perhaps TRBD1 (5 bases). V was clipped by 4 bases and J by 3 bases, with 15 bases between them. CDR1 and CDR2 (germline): SNHLY, FYNNEI. The CDR3 extends over 15 amino acids. The CDR3 here is CASSVLGAGDTEAFF. CDR3 coding DNA: TGTGCCAGCAGTGTTTTAGGGGCGGGGGACACTGAAGCTTTCTTT.

CDR3 region: CASRSSGGARELFF. The CDR3 DNA reads as TGTGCCAGCAGATCTAGCGGGGGGGCCCGGGAGCTGTTTTTT. The V and J genes are TRBV6-5 and TRBJ2-2; 12 bases line up with TRBD2. The CDR3 sequence is 14 residues long. V trimming: 6 bases; J trimming: 9 bases; junction bases outside the gene matches: 5. CDR1 and CDR2 (germline): MNHEY, SVGAGI.

This clone has a single count. The CDR3 nucleotides read TGTGCCAGCAGCTTCTCCGGGACAGGGGGTTTAAGGACTGAAGCTTTCTTT. It translates to CASSFSGTGGLRTEAFF. The rearrangement joins TRBV5-5 to TRBJ1-1, with 11 bases that match TRBD1. Per germline, CDR1 SGHKS and CDR2 YYEKEE (reference sequence). With V trimmed by 2 bases and J by 5 bases, 11 bases remained unmatched. This CDR3 contains 17 residues.

J is TRBJ1-1 and V is TRBV6-5, with D unresolved. The V and J ends lost 0 bases and 0 bases respectively, with 5 bases between them. CDR3 length: 14 amino acids. Germline CDR1 reads MNHEY; CDR2 reads SVGAGI. The CDR3 DNA reads TGTGCCAGCAGTTACTCGAGCGTGAACACTGAAGCTTTCTTT. This sequence encodes CASSYSSVNTEAFF.

This clone was counted once. The V call is TRBV5-1, the J call TRBJ1-4; D is ambiguous. V was shortened by 3 bases and J by 5 bases, with 17 bases between the two germline ends. Germline CDR1 and CDR2: SGHRS and YFSETQ. This CDR3 region has 16 residues. The CDR3 protein is CASSSSGKGGNEKLFF. CDR3 sequence (DNA): TGCGCCAGCAGCTCGAGCGGCAAGGGCGGGAATGAAAAACTGTTTTTT.

The rearrangement links TRBV29-1 to TRBJ1-1; 9 bases match TRBD1. This CDR3 comprises 16 residues. V was pared by 5 bases and J by 0 bases, with 10 bases of the junction left unmatched. The germline V gene encodes CDR1 SQVTM and CDR2 ANQGSEA. CDR3 region: CSVRPPGQGMNTEAFF. Written as DNA, the CDR3 is TGCAGCGTTAGACCCCCCGGACAGGGGATGAACACTGAAGCTTTCTTT.

This clone showed up just once. The chain couples TRBV19 to TRBJ2-1; 9 nucleotides line up with TRBD2. The V gene's germline CDR1 is LNHDA and CDR2 SQIVND (reference sequence). V lost 2 bases, J lost 4 bases, and 9 bases stayed unmatched. The CDR3 length is 17 residues. The DNA of the CDR3 is TGTGCCAGTAGTATATCCCCCCGCGGGGGGGTTTACAATGAGCAGTTCTTC. Its translation: CASSISPRGGVYNEQFF.

The V call is TRBV4-3, the J call TRBJ2-7; maybe TRBD2 (6 bases). This CDR3 spans 17 amino acids. Trimming took off 1 base at V and 6 bases at J, with 22 bases between the two ends. Germline V CDR1 and CDR2: LGHNA, YSLEER. The CDR3 loop is CASSQVVAGSRGGEQYF. The CDR3 nucleotides read TGCGCCAGCAGCCAAGTAGTAGCCGGGTCGCGGGGAGGCGAGCAGTACTTC.

The chain uses TRBV5-1 and TRBJ2-1, with 10 bases identical to TRBD2. V was clipped by 0 bases and J by 6 bases; unmatched bases: 6. The CDR3 runs to 16 residues. Germline CDR1 reads SGHRS; CDR2 reads YFSETQ. The CDR3 is CASSLAAGTSVNEQFF. The CDR3 DNA sequence: TGCGCCAGCAGCTTGGCCGCGGGGACTAGCGTCAATGAGCAGTTCTTC.

The chain uses TRBV28 and TRBJ2-7; 7 bases are a match to TRBD2. Germline CDR1 and CDR2: MDHEN and SYDVKM. The V segment lost 3 bases and the J segment 3 bases; nucleotides outside the gene matches: 5. The CDR3 spans 14 residues. The CDR3 loop reads CASSFFGGGYEQYF. As DNA, the CDR3 is TGTGCCAGCAGTTTTTTTGGGGGGGGCTACGAGCAGTACTTC.

The V and J genes are TRBV5-8 and TRBJ1-4; 9 bases agree with TRBD1. J lost 8 bases, V lost 4 bases, and 12 bases had no gene match. The CDR3 contains 16 residues. The germline V gene encodes CDR1 SGHTS and CDR2 YDEGEE. CDR3 loop: CASSPGHGTGFEKLFF. For the CDR3, the DNA is TGTGCCAGCAGCCCCGGACACGGGACAGGGTTCGAAAAACTGTTTTTT.

The chain links TRBV27 to TRBJ2-5, with 7 bases that match TRBD2. Looked up from germline, CDR1 is MNHEY and CDR2 is SMNVEV (reference sequence). After removal of 2 bases from V and 7 bases from J, the junction contained 7 bases not matched to a gene. The CDR3 is 14 residues long. Here the CDR3 DNA reads TGTGCCAGCAGTTTAGAGATGTCGGGGGGGACCCAGTACTTC. Protein product: CASSLEMSGGTQYF.

V gene TRBV19 combines with J gene TRBJ2-3; 9 bases match TRBD2. The germline gives CDR1 LNHDA, CDR2 SQIVND (reference sequence). V trimming: 5 bases; J trimming: 3 bases; junction bases outside the gene matches: 6. This CDR3 contains 15 residues. The DNA of the CDR3 is TGTGCCAGTAGTCCGCGGGGGGGCCTGACAGATACGCAGTATTTT. Its translation: CASSPRGGLTDTQYF.

The chain uses TRBV7-9 and TRBJ2-5; possibly TRBD1 for D (6 bases). V was cut by 6 bases and J by 5 bases, with 13 bases left in between. The germline V gene encodes CDR1 SEHNR and CDR2 FQNEAQ (reference sequence). This CDR3 has 13 residues. This chain's CDR3 is CASRKRGNETQYF. The CDR3 DNA is TGTGCCAGCAGAAAAAGGGGGAACGAGACCCAGTACTTC.

V and J are TRBV2 and TRBJ1-4, with D perhaps TRBD1 (5 bases). The CDR3 spans 14 residues. Trimming stripped 3 bases from V and 8 bases from J, with 13 bases between. Germline V lookup: CDR1 SNHLY, CDR2 FYNNEI. The DNA for the CDR3 is TGTGCCAGCAGTGAGGAGATCCCAGGGGAAAAACTGTTTTTT. Amino acids: CASSEEIPGEKLFF.

The chain couples TRBV9 to TRBJ2-4; TRBD2 matches at 11 bases. The CDR3 sequence is 19 residues long. V lost 4 bases and J lost 6; bases outside the gene matches: 18. Looked up from germline, CDR1 is SGDLS and CDR2 is YYNGEE. The chain's CDR3 is CASSPRGSGGAVAGNIQYF. CDR3 in DNA: TGTGCCAGCAGCCCACGGGGTAGCGGGGGGGCAGTCGCTGGAAACATTCAGTACTTC.

This rearrangement joins TRBV18 to TRBJ2-2; 9 nucleotides agree with TRBD1. The CDR3 contains 16 residues. Germline V gene sequence: CDR1 KGHSH, CDR2 LQKENI. V was clipped by 2 bases and J by 2 bases; unmatched bases: 3. CDR3 bases: TGTGCCAGCTCACCAGGACAGGGGATAAACACCGGGGAGCTGTTTTTT. Encoded protein: CASSPGQGINTGELFF.

The rearrangement joins TRBV19 to TRBJ1-6; 8 nucleotides align to TRBD1. Germline loops: CDR1 LNHDA, CDR2 SQIVND (reference sequence). The CDR3 loop spans 14 amino acids. With V trimmed by 9 bases and J by 9 bases, 10 bases remained unmatched. This chain's CDR3 is CASTGTGSPSPLHF. The CDR3 DNA is TGTGCCAGCACCGGGACAGGATCCCCTTCACCCCTCCACTTT.

The chain employs TRBV28 and TRBJ1-5; TRBD1 matches 8 bases. V lost 4 bases to trimming and J lost 2 bases; unmatched junction nucleotides: 1. The CDR3 covers 14 residues. Germline assignment: CDR1 MDHEN and CDR2 SYDVKM. The CDR3 reads CASSSTGGNQPQHF. CDR3 nucleotide sequence: TGTGCCAGCAGTTCGACAGGGGGCAATCAGCCCCAGCATTTT.